The TCR beta chain under discussion was sequenced for a study of T cells in Graves' hyperthyroidism and ophthalmopathy. Amplified TCR beta CDR3 regions derived from RNA transcripts. During a first-round RT-PCR of the TCR CDR3, the HTBI primer set was used. TCRdb reprocessed the multiplex PCR reads via MiXCR and lists one record per CDR3 protein. The table records fewer than 400,000 distinct CDR3 sequences, 15% to 19% of them present only once. Exclusion of patients followed from uncontrolled infection, other autoimmune disease, pregnancy or lactation. The diagnoses drew upon clinical symptoms, serum thyroxine and TRAb, thyroid ultrasound and orbital computed tomography. The study collected blood at first hyperthyroidism diagnosis, before any ophthalmopathy symptoms arose. Isolation of PBMCs was performed on approximately 10 ml fresh peripheral blood. This clonotype was counted many times. This CDR3 has 17 amino acids. Per the germline V gene, CDR1 is SEHNR and CDR2 is FQNEAQ (reference sequence). The trim removed 6 bases at V and 2 bases at J, leaving 13 bases unmatched.

The sequenced sample was blood. The chain carries TRBV7-9 and TRBJ1-1; 9 nucleotides align to TRBD1. This clonotype originated in a woman under 30 with Graves' hyperthyroidism that later progressed to Graves' ophthalmopathy. As DNA, the CDR3 is TGTGCCAGCAGGGACGTACAGGGGGCGCCTGGAAACACTGAAGCTTTCTTT. Its translation is CASRDVQGAPGNTEAFF.